This section outlines one T cell receptor beta chain sequence together with its context. This may come from a read error, since a much larger clone is one base off. Germline V CDR1 and CDR2: SGHTA, FQGNSA. The ends lost 5 bases at V and 7 bases at J; junction bases unmatched: 4. The CDR3 is 12 residues long. The second PCR ran about 7 to 12 cycles with a sample-barcoded 5' primer and J-beta primers. TCRdb ran MiXCR on the 5' RACE reads and lists one entry per CDR3 protein. The sample consists of just under 900,000 distinct CDR3 sequences, 29% of them appearing once. The data were taken from a study of blood T cells in healthy people across ages.

The gene calls are TRBV7-2 and TRBJ1-2; 7 bases map to TRBD1. Sequenced input: blood. The clonotype comes from a woman older than 75 in good health. The CDR3 is CTSSDRVSGYTF. CDR3 in DNA: TGTACCAGCAGCGACAGGGTTTCTGGCTACACCTTC.